This TCR beta chain derives from a study of T-cell memory formation after mild COVID-19. The length of the CDR3 is 15 residues. V dropped 2 bases and J dropped 2 bases, with 10 bases sitting between them. Germline CDR1 ENHRY, CDR2 SYGVKD. Using its own MiXCR run on the 5' RACE reads, TCRdb lists one record per CDR3 protein. Of some 410,000 distinct CDR3 sequences listed, under 25% are singletons. The sample consisted of PBMCs or a T cell subset sorted from them (not recorded which). The clonotype originates from an adult woman who had mild COVID-19 (a few samples of this study predate the infection). Cell type and time point are not known. The chain couples TRBV10-3 to TRBJ2-1; no clear D gene. The CDR3 protein is CAISEPRATYNEQFF. For the CDR3, the DNA is TGTGCCATCAGTGAGCCACGGGCTACCTACAATGAGCAGTTCTTC.